This T cell receptor beta chain was documented in a study of low-dose radiotherapy and immunotherapy resistance in tumors. Across the whole study: Over 26 weeks, cohort 2 got 1 Gy every two weeks, reaching 13 Gy. Patients were given intravenous nivolumab 240 mg every two weeks plus ipilimumab 1 mg/kg every six weeks.

With TRAV- and TRBV-specific primers, first-strand cDNA was made, covering the alpha and beta chains. With a constant-region primer and a V-primer adapter, TCRs were subjected to roughly 18 PCR cycles of amplification. TCRdb reprocessed the reads with MiXCR, giving one entry per CDR3 protein. The sample holds 85,000 to 95,000 distinct CDR3 sequences, under 9.5% seen once. Trimming removed 9 bases from V and 3 bases from J; junction bases left unmatched: 8. The CDR3 covers 13 residues. The germline V gene has CDR1 MDHEN and CDR2 SYDVKM. Time point specified: before trial treatment. Donors were treated with nivolumab, ipilimumab, aspirin, and low-dose cyclophosphamide and radiotherapy. This clonotype was seen repeatedly, ten times or more.

The sequencing used PBMCs, collected before treatment. The clonotype comes from a male donor with prostate cancer. V gene TRBV28 combines with J gene TRBJ2-7; 7 bases map to TRBD1. This CDR3 is CASEGGSNYEQYF. For the CDR3, the DNA is TGTGCCAGTGAAGGGGGCAGCAACTACGAGCAGTACTTC. Drawing the rest from reference TRBV28 and TRBJ2-7, the complete variable domain is DVKVTQSSRYLVKRTGEKVFLECVQDMDHENMFWYRQDPGLGLRLIYFSYDVKMKEKGDIPEGYSVSREKKERFSLILESASTNQTSMYLCASEGGSNYEQYFGPGTRLTVT.